This T cell receptor (beta chain) is drawn from a study of T-cell memory formation after mild COVID-19. Overall study results and limits: CD4+ contracting clones were mainly CM and EM; CD8+ ones, EMRA.

MiXCR, applied by TCRdb to the 5' RACE reads, yields one record per CDR3 protein. Among some 180,000 distinct CDR3 sequences listed, 10% to 15% were seen once. This clonotype was seen more than once but under ten times. Its target is not known. The junction does not match germline at one end; this may be a read error. The germline gives CDR1 DFQATT, CDR2 SNEGSKA (reference sequence). CDR3 size: 13 residues. The clonotype originates from a man in his late teens or twenties who had mild COVID-19 (a few samples of this study predate the infection). Cell type and time point are not known. The chain joins TRBV20-1 to TRBJ2-7; tentatively, D is TRBD1 or TRBD2 (6 bases each). The source material was PBMCs or a T cell subset sorted from them (not recorded which). The CDR3 DNA reads TGCAGTGCCAGAGGGGGGCCAGGCTACGAGCAGTACTTC. As protein: CSARGGPGYEQYF.